These 19 T cell receptor beta chains were all obtained from the same sample, sequenced in a study of cytomegalovirus exposure and HLA in healthy donors. The PCR used 60 Vbeta and 13 Jbeta primers. This table comes from immunoSEQ multiplex PCR, and its TCRdb copy is limited to in-frame clones, with some not included. Among approximately 130,000 clones listed, roughly four fifths were seen once. Sequenced: PBMCs. Receptors originate from a man aged 25 to 40 in good health and CMV-seronegative.

This clone was seen a few times. The chain combines TRBV7-3 with TRBJ2-5; 12 positions match TRBD2. This CDR3 comprises 18 residues. Germline lookup yields CDR1 SGHTA and CDR2 FQGTGA. V gave up 0 bases and J gave up 4 bases; unmatched junction bases: 9. The CDR3 DNA reads as TGTGCCAGCAGCTTAACGACTAGCGGGAGTTCGAAGAGAGAGACCCAGTACTTC. It translates to CASSLTTSGSSKRETQYF.

CDR3 region: CASRTGGPGENIDEQYF. For the CDR3, the DNA is TGTGCCAGCAGGACAGGAGGACCTGGGGAAAATATTGACGAGCAGTACTTC. The rearrangement uses TRBV6-4 and TRBJ2-7; maybe TRBD1 (6 bases). V lost 6 bases, J lost 5 bases, and 26 bases lay in between. The germline CDR1 and CDR2 sequences are MRHNA and SNTAGT. The CDR3 covers 17 residues.

This clone was seen once. The V call is TRBV19, the J call TRBJ1-2, with D uncertain. V dropped 6 bases and J dropped 3 bases, with 2 bases sitting between them. The germline gives CDR1 LNHDA, CDR2 SQIVND (reference sequence). The CDR3 loop spans 10 amino acids. CDR3 in amino acids: CASSYYGYTF. Here the CDR3 DNA reads TGTGCCAGTAGCTACTATGGCTACACCTTC.

There are a few counts of this clone. The chain joins TRBV6-4 to TRBJ2-1, with D maybe TRBD2 (7 bases). V lost 4 bases to trimming and J lost 9 bases, with 13 bases between them. The CDR3 is 13 residues long. CDR1 MRHNA and CDR2 SNTAGT come from the germline V gene. In DNA, the CDR3 is TGTGCCAGCAGTGGATCCGGGGGGCGTGAGCAGTTCTTC. Amino acids: CASSGSGGREQFF.

The rearrangement uses TRBV7-9 and TRBJ1-5, with D possibly matching TRBD1 (6 bases). CDR3 length equals 14 residues. The germline V gene encodes CDR1 SEHNR and CDR2 FQNEAQ (reference sequence). Trimming took off 4 bases at V and 7 bases at J, with 14 bases between the two ends. The CDR3 DNA reads TGTGCCAGCAGCTCAACAGGGACCCTACAGCCCCAGCATTTT. Translating it yields CASSSTGTLQPQHF.

The DNA for the CDR3 is TGTGCTAGCGGGGCCCAAGAGACCCAGTACTTC. This translates into CASGAQETQYF. This chain joins TRBV7-7 and TRBJ2-5; TRBD2 aligns across 8 bases. Per germline, CDR1 SSHAT and CDR2 FNYEAQ (reference sequence). The CDR3 length is 11 residues.

The chain combines TRBV28 with TRBJ2-5, with no clear D. V shed 2 bases and J shed 7 bases, with 8 bases lying between them. CDR1 and CDR2 from the germline V gene are MDHEN and SYDVKM. This CDR3 spans 12 amino acids. In DNA, the CDR3 is TGTGCCAGCAGTTTAAATACTGGGACCCAGTACTTC. Translating it yields CASSLNTGTQYF.

This chain connects TRBV2 to TRBJ2-7; 7 bases line up with TRBD2. This CDR3 contains 13 residues. Looked up from germline, CDR1 is SNHLY and CDR2 is FYNNEI. The J segment lost 3 bases and the V segment lost 6 bases, leaving 5 bases of the junction unmatched. The CDR3, as DNA: TGTGCCAGCAGGCGCGGGAGTCTCTACGAGCAGTACTTC. Its protein product is CASRRGSLYEQYF.

The V call is TRBV18, the J call TRBJ2-7; a weak D match, TRBD2 (5 bases). The germline V and J ends were trimmed by 3 bases and 6 bases, with 18 bases remaining between them. CDR1 and CDR2 (germline): KGHSH, LQKENI. The CDR3 sequence is 15 residues long. CDR3 region: CASSPYGVPLSEQYF. The CDR3 DNA sequence: TGTGCCAGCTCACCCTACGGGGTCCCCCTCTCCGAGCAGTACTTC.

The rearrangement links TRBV5-1 to TRBJ2-3; tentatively, D is TRBD2 (5 bases). The V end was cut by 4 bases, the J end by 0 bases, with 18 bases between. Germline lookup yields CDR1 SGHRS and CDR2 YFSETQ. There are 17 residues in the CDR3. This CDR3 reads CASSVQSGRTSTDTQYF. In DNA, the CDR3 is TGCGCCAGCAGCGTACAGTCCGGGCGGACTAGCACAGATACGCAGTATTTT.

The chain joins TRBV7-2 to TRBJ2-5; D is perhaps TRBD2 (6 bases). Germline V gene lookup returns CDR1 SGHTA and CDR2 FQGNSA. There are 14 residues in the CDR3. The V and J ends lost 1 base and 6 bases respectively, with 12 bases between them. DNA of the CDR3: TGTGCCAGCAGCTTAGGACTAGTGGGGAAGACCCAGTACTTC. It yields the protein CASSLGLVGKTQYF.

This clone occurred once. Just one base apart from a much larger clone, this may be a read error. The same CDR3 also results from other DNA sequences found in this sample. V usage is TRBV7-9 and J usage is TRBJ1-2; 7 bases agree with TRBD1. After removal of 1 base from V and 4 bases from J, the junction contained 0 bases not matched to a gene. Germline V gene data show CDR1 as SEHNR and CDR2 as FQNEAQ (reference sequence). The CDR3 loop spans 13 amino acids. For the CDR3, the DNA is TGTGCCAGCAGCTTAGGACAGGGCTATGGCTACACCTTC. It specifies CASSLGQGYGYTF.

This clone was seen a few times. The genes are TRBV6-4 and TRBJ1-1; TRBD1 aligns across 8 bases. This CDR3 comprises 14 residues. Germline CDR1 and CDR2: MRHNA and SNTAGT. Trimming at V came to 2 bases and at J to 4 bases, leaving 3 bases not matched to a gene. CDR3 DNA sequence: TGTGCCAGCAGTGACACGGACAGGGCCACTGAAGCTTTCTTT. Protein sequence: CASSDTDRATEAFF.

On this clone itself: This sample also contains other DNA sequences that code for the same CDR3. The chain uses TRBV5-1 and TRBJ1-1; D may be TRBD1 (5 bases). CDR1 is SGHRS and CDR2 is YFSETQ in the germline V gene. The V and J ends lost 4 bases and 1 base respectively, with 8 bases between them. This CDR3 contains 13 residues. The CDR3 nucleotides read TGCGCCAGCAGCCTTGACAGGAACACTGAAGCTTTCTTT. Its translation: CASSLDRNTEAFF.

CDR3 sequence: CASSLSSGFRDRGFCTF. The CDR3 nucleotides are TGTGCCAGCAGCTTGTCTTCGGGTTTCCGGGACAGGGGGTTTTGTACCTTC. The chain links TRBV5-8 to TRBJ1-2, with 11 nucleotides matching TRBD1. Looked up from germline, CDR1 is SGHTS and CDR2 is YDEGEE. CDR3 length: 17 amino acids. The V and J ends lost 1 base and 14 bases, in that order; junction bases with no gene match: 19.

The chain links TRBV11-2 to TRBJ2-7, with 7 positions matching TRBD2. The V gene's germline CDR1 is SGHAT and CDR2 FQNNGV. The CDR3 sequence is 14 residues long. The J segment lost 4 bases and the V segment lost 1 base, leaving 4 bases of the junction unmatched. The CDR3: CASSLGGGTYEQYF. The CDR3 DNA reads as TGTGCCAGCAGCTTAGGGGGGGGAACGTACGAGCAGTACTTC.

The CDR3 reads CASSLVETYNEQFF. In DNA, the CDR3 is TGCGCCAGCAGCTTGGTTGAGACCTACAATGAGCAGTTCTTC. V and J are TRBV5-1 and TRBJ2-1; D not certain. The CDR3 is 14 amino acids. Germline values: CDR1 SGHRS, CDR2 YFSETQ. V lost 0 bases, J lost 2 bases, and 6 bases lay in between.

The chain employs TRBV9 and TRBJ1-4, with 7 bases identical to TRBD1. From germline, CDR1 is SGDLS and CDR2 YYNGEE. The V gene end was trimmed by 3 bases and the J gene end by 0 bases; junction bases not matched to a gene: 17. This CDR3 contains 20 residues. The CDR3 region is CASSEYPGQGGFATNEKLFF. The CDR3 DNA is TGTGCCAGCAGCGAATACCCCGGGCAGGGGGGATTTGCAACTAATGAAAAACTGTTTTTT. The full variable domain, its missing parts supplied by reference TRBV9 and TRBJ1-4, is DSGVTQTPKHLITATGQRVTLRCSPRSGDLSVYWYQQSLDQGLQFLIQYYNGEERAKGNILERFSAQQFPDLHSELNLSSLELGDSALYFCASSEYPGQGGFATNEKLFFGSGTQLSVL.

The genes are TRBV5-4 and TRBJ1-1; 8 bases line up with TRBD1. V lost 6 bases, J lost 4 bases, and 8 bases stayed unmatched. Looked up from germline, CDR1 is SGHNT and CDR2 is YYREEE (reference sequence). The CDR3 is made up of 14 amino acids. The CDR3 spells CASKVQGDGTEAFF. The CDR3 DNA sequence: TGTGCCAGCAAAGTACAGGGGGATGGCACTGAAGCTTTCTTT.